The 3 T cell receptor beta chains below all came from one sample that was sequenced in a study of T cell clonotyping in hematopoietic cell transplantation. Only in-frame clones appear in the TCRdb table, and some are missing; sequencing was by immunoSEQ multiplex PCR. This sample yields some 5,600 clones, of which 75% to 90% are seen a single time; 8.1% belongs to the top ten. The source was peripheral blood mononuclear cells, collected 100 days after allogeneic stem cell transplant. The receptors here all came from a male patient aged 40-50 years who had an allogeneic stem cell transplant from an unrelated donor, so the T cells may come from the graft donor. Some clones in this sample may be carry-over from other donors' samples.

The chain has TRBV30 and TRBJ1-1, with TRBD1 as a possible D gene (5 bases). The V gene lost 0 bases and the J gene lost 11 bases, with 22 bases spanning the gap. Germline values: CDR1 GTSNPN, CDR2 SVGIG (reference sequence). The CDR3 contains 15 residues. In DNA form, the CDR3 reads TGTGCCTGGAGTGTACATGACAGAAAGGGCAGGTGGGCTTTCTTT. Amino acids: CAWSVHDRKGRWAFF.

This clone has a single count. The J gene is TRBJ2-5, the V gene TRBV6-1; 12 bases line up with TRBD2. The V segment lost 4 bases and the J segment 2 bases; nucleotides outside the gene matches: 2. The germline gives CDR1 MNHNS, CDR2 SASEGT. The CDR3 totals 15 residues. The CDR3 sequence is CASSGTSGAQETQYF. Here the CDR3 DNA reads TGTGCCAGCAGTGGGACTAGCGGGGCTCAAGAGACCCAGTACTTC.

The genes are TRBV2 and TRBJ2-1; D is unclear. V was pared by 7 bases and J by 7 bases, with 14 bases between. Per germline, CDR1 SNHLY and CDR2 FYNNEI. The CDR3 runs 13 residues. This CDR3 reads CASNPSYGNEQFF. The CDR3 DNA is TGTGCCAGCAATCCCAGTTATGGGAATGAGCAGTTCTTC. Variable domain in full (rest from reference TRBV2 and TRBJ2-1): EPEVTQTPSHQVTQMGQEVILRCVPISNHLYFYWYRQILGQKVEFLVSFYNNEISEKSEIFDDQFSVERPDGSNFTLKIRSTKLEDSAMYFCASNPSYGNEQFFGPGTRLTVL.